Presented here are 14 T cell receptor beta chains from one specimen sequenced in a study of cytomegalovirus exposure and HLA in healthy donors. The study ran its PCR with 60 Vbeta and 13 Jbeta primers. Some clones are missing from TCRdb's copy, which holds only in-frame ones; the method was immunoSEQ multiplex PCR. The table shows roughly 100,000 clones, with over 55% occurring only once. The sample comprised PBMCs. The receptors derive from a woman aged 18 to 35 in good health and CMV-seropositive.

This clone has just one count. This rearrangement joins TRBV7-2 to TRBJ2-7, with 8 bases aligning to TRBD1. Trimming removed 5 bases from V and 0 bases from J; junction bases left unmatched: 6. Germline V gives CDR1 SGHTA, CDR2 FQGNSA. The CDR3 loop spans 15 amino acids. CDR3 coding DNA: TGTGCCAGCAGCAGGACAGGGTTTGCCTCCTACGAGCAGTACTTC. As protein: CASSRTGFASYEQYF.

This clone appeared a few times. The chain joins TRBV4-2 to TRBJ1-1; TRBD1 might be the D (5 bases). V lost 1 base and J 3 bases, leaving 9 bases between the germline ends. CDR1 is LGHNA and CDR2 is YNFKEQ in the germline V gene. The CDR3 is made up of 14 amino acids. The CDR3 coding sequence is TGTGCCAGCAGCCAAGCGGGGGAGGACACTGAAGCTTTCTTT. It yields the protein CASSQAGEDTEAFF.

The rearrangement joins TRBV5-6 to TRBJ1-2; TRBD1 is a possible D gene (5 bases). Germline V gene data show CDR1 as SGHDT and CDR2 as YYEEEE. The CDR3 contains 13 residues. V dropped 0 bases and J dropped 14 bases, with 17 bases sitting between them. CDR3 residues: CASSLDMAGTGTF. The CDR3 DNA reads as TGTGCCAGCAGCTTGGATATGGCGGGGACGGGTACCTTC.

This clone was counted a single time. Here the CDR3 DNA reads TGTGCCAGCAGTTTTGAATACAGGGGCGGTGAAAAACTGTTTTTT. Encoded protein: CASSFEYRGGEKLFF. The gene calls are TRBV27 and TRBJ1-4, with 7 bases identical to TRBD1. V dropped 3 bases and J dropped 7; count of bases not matched to a gene: 8. Germline CDR1 reads MNHEY; CDR2 reads SMNVEV (reference sequence). The CDR3 is 15 amino acids.

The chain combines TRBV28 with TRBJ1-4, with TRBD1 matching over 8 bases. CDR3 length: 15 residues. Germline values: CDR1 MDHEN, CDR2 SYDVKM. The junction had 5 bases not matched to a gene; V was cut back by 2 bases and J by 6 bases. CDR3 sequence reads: CASSLVGRGHEKLFF. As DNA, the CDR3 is TGTGCCAGCAGTTTAGTGGGCAGGGGGCATGAAAAACTGTTTTTT.

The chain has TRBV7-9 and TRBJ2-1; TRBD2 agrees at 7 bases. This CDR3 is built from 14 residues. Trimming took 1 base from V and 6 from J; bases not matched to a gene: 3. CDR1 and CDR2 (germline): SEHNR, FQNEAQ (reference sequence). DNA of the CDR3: TGTGCCAGCAGCTTAGGACTAGCCGGCAATGAGCAGTTCTTC. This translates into CASSLGLAGNEQFF.

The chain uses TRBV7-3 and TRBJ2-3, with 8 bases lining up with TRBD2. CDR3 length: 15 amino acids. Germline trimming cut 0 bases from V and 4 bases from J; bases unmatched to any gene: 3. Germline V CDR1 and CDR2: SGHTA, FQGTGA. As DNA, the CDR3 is TGTGCCAGCAGCTTAACCCCCGGGGGGGCAGATACGCAGTATTTT. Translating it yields CASSLTPGGADTQYF. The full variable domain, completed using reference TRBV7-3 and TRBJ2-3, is GAGVSQTPSNKVTEKGKYVELRCDPISGHTALYWYRQSLGQGPEFLIYFQGTGAADDSGLPNDRFFAVRPEGSVSTLKIQRTERGDSAVYLCASSLTPGGADTQYFGPGTRLTVL.

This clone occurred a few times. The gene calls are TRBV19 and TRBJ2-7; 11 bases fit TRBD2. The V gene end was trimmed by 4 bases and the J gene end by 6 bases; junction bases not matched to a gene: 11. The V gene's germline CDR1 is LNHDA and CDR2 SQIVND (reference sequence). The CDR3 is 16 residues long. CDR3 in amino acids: CASSTGLAGGTGEQYF. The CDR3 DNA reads TGTGCCAGTAGTACCGGTCTAGCGGGGGGAACGGGCGAGCAGTACTTC.

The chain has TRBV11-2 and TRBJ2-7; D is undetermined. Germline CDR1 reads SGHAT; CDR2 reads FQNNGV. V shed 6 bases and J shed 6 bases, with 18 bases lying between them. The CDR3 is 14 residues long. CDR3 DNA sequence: TGTGCCAGCAGTCTTAAGCAGGCTCTCGGCGAGCAGTACTTC. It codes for CASSLKQALGEQYF.

The DNA of the CDR3 is TGTGCCAGCAGTGGCCGGACAGAAACTAATGAAAAACTGTTTTTT. It is translated as CASSGRTETNEKLFF. The V call is TRBV6-6, the J call TRBJ1-4, with D possibly TRBD1 on 6 matching bases. The germline V gene has CDR1 MNHNY and CDR2 SVGAGI (reference sequence). CDR3 length: 15 residues. Deletions cut 5 bases from V and 1 base from J, with 11 bases between.

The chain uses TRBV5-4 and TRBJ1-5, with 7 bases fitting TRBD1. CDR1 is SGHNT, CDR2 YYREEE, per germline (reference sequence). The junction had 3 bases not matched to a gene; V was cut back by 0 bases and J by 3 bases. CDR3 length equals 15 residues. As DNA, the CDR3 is TGTGCCAGCAGCTTGGGGACAGGTATCAATCAGCCCCAGCATTTT. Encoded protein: CASSLGTGINQPQHF.

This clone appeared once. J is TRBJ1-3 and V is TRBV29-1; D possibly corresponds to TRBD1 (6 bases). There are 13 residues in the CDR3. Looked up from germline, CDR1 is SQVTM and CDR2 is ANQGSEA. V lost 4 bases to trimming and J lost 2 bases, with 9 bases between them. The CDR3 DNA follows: TGCAGCGTTGTGGCAGGGGCTGGAAACACCATATATTTT. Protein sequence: CSVVAGAGNTIYF.

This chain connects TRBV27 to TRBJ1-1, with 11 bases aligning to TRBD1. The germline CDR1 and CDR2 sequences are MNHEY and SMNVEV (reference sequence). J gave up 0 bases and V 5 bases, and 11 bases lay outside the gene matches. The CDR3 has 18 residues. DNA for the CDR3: TGTGCCAGCAGTCCCCTACCGGGACAGGGGGATTTGAACACTGAAGCTTTCTTT. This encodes CASSPLPGQGDLNTEAFF.

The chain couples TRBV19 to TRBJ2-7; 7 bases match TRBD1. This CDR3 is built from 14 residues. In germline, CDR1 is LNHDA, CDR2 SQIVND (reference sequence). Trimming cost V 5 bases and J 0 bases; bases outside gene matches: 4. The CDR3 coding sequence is TGTGCCAGTAGTCCGGGACAGAACTCCTACGAGCAGTACTTC. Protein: CASSPGQNSYEQYF.